This TCR beta chain was sequenced during a study of T cells after posttransplantation cyclophosphamide (TCRdb year 2016). In terms of the full investigation: Using TRB sequencing, the study followed how the T cell repertoire rebuilt after myeloablative bone marrow transplantation with posttransplantation cyclophosphamide given as GVHD prophylaxis. Public TRB sequences were queried against a database of over 3,000 sequences associated with responses to pathogens, tumor antigens, self-antigens and alloantigens. Antigen receptor sequencing was done on samples from 35 PTCy-treated patients and from some 15 related bone marrow donors of those patients. Because TRA and TRB clonality were tightly correlated in roughly 10 samples, subsequent TCR analyses were focused on TRB only. In 3 patients, TRB sequencing was also performed on up to roughly 3 more blood samples taken 2 to 5.2 years after transplant, and in a handful of patients, pretransplant blood was also TRB-sequenced. Blood from all 35 or so PTCy patients with 1-year posttransplant specimens was subjected to TRB sequencing.

Notes on this clone: The antigen it binds to is not known. Base qualities are not recorded, but no much larger clone differs from it by a single base.

TRB sequencing was run on genomic DNA with either the immunoSEQ assay at survey resolution or the hsTCRB kit. The study's own analysis went as follows. Initial read processing used immunoSEQ software, and repertoire analyses used the LymphoSeq R package. Clonality was computed as 1 minus normalized Shannon entropy; Gini coefficient was also calculated for each TRB dataset. To infer phenotypes in unsorted samples, TRB sequences from sorted subsets of the recipient or donor were mapped onto the unsorted samples of the same recipient. TCRdb provides this immuneACCESS table in a form limited to in-frame rearrangements. Some clones are lacking; in checked studies, under half of them reflect an unresolved V gene, and why the rest are absent is not known. V and J calls and clone size are as listed in that table; D and trimming were resolved from the DNA. For this sample the table gives more than 20,000 clones, of which more than 70% were detected only once. The top ten clonotypes cover around 6.5% of the sample.

PTCy-treated patients were drawn from a prospective multi-institutional clinical trial. Mononuclear cells from peripheral blood and bone marrow were separated by Ficoll-Hypaque density centrifugation and then cryopreserved. CDR1 and CDR2 are read off the germline V gene as ENHRY and SYGVKD. Taken from cysteine to phenylalanine, the CDR3 has 17 residues. The DNA shown is the 51-base CDR3, in frame from base 1. V is cut back by 2 bases and J by 9 bases, with 13 bases in the junction unmatched. Study-wide conclusions, independent of this receptor: Donor-recipient similarity was low at 1-2 months but rose over the first year, and later blood repertoires were often dominated by donor CD8+ memory clones. Across 45 patients, recipient CMV seropositivity and CMV reactivation were highly associated with TRB clonality; PTCy diversity was similar to CNI/methotrexate controls. The TRB repertoires of T cells infiltrating skin or GI tract showed only limited overlap with the TRB repertoires of T cells in blood.

Material: PBMCs. The clonotype comes from a woman between 55 and 75 years old with a blood cancer, CMV-positive, and with a related stem cell donor. The chain couples TRBV10-3 to TRBJ2-1, with 10 bases matching TRBD1. In nucleotides, the sequence is TGTGCCATCAGTGAGAGGGACAGGGGCACCTTGGGTAGTGAGCAGTTCTTC. The translation is CAISERDRGTLGSEQFF.